This entry concerns a single TCR beta chain. Sequencing used immunoSEQ multiplex PCR; TCRdb keeps in-frame clones, though not all of them. The sample has about 150,000 clones; about 94% are singletons. CDR1 is KGHSH and CDR2 is LQKENI in the germline V gene. The CDR3 covers 14 residues. The ends lost 3 bases at V and 7 bases at J; junction bases unmatched: 4. This sample stems from a study of control samples from healthy donors and cancer patients. The sequenced sample consisted of blood. The clonotype comes from a man aged 35-49 years in good health. The chain carries TRBV18 and TRBJ1-4, with 8 nucleotides matching TRBD1. As DNA, the CDR3 is TGTGCCAGCTCACCGTGGGGGACAGGTGAAAAACTGTTTTTT. Translation gives CASSPWGTGEKLFF.